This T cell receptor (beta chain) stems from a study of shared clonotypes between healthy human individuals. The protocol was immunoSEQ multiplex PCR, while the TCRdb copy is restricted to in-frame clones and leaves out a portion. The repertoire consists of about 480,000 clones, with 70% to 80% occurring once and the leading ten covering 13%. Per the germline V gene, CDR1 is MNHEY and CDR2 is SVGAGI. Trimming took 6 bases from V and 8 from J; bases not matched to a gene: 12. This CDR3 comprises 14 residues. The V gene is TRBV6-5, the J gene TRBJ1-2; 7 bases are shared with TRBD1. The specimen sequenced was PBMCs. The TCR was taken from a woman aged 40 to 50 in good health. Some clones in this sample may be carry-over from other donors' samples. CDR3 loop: CASSHDRELLGYTF. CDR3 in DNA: TGTGCCAGCAGCCACGACAGGGAATTATTGGGCTACACCTTC.